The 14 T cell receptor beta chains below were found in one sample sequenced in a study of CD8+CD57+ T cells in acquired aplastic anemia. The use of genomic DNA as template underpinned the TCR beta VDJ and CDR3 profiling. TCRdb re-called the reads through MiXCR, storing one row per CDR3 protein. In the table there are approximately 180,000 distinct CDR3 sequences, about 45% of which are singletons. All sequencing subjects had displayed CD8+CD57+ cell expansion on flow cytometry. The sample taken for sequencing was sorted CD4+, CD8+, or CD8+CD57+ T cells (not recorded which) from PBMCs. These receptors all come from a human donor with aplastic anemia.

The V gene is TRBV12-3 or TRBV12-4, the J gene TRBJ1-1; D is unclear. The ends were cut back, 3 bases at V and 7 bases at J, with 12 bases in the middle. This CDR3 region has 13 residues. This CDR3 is CASSFRQVGEAFF. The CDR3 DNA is TGTGCCAGCAGTTTCCGACAAGTTGGTGAAGCTTTCTTT.

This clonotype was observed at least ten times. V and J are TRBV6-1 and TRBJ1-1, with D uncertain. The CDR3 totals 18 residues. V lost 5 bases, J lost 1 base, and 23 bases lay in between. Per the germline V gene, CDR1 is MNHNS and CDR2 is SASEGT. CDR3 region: CASSPRVRERMANTEAFF. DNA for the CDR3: TGTGCCAGCAGTCCTAGGGTACGAGAGAGAATGGCGAACACTGAAGCTTTCTTT.

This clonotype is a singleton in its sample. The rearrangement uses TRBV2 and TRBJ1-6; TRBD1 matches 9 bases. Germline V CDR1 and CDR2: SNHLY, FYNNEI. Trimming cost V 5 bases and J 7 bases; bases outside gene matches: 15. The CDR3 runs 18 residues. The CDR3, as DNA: TGTGCCAGCAGTTACCCCAAAGGGGTAGGGACAGGGAATTCACCCCTCCACTTT. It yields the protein CASSYPKGVGTGNSPLHF. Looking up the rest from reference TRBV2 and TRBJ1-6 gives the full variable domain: EPEVTQTPSHQVTQMGQEVILRCVPISNHLYFYWYRQILGQKVEFLVSFYNNEISEKSEIFDDQFSVERPDGSNFTLKIRSTKLEDSAMYFCASSYPKGVGTGNSPLHFGNGTRLTVT.

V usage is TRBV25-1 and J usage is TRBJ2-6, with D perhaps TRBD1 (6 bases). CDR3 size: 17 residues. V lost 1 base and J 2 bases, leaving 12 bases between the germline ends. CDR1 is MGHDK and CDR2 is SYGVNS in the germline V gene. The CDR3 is CASSELDSFPGANVLTF. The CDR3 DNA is TGTGCCAGCAGTGAATTGGACAGTTTCCCTGGGGCCAACGTCCTGACTTTC.

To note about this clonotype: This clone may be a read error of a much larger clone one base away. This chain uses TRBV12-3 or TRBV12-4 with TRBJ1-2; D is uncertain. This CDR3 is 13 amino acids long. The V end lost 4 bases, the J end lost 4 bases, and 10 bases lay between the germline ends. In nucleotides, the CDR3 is TGTGCCAGCAGTTCAAGGGCCAGCTATGGCTACACCTTC. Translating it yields CASSSRASYGYTF.

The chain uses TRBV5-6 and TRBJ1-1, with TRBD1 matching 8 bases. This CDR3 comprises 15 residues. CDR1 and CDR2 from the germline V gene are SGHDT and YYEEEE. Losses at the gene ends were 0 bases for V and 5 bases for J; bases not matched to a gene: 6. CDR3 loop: CASSLAGQGWTEAFF. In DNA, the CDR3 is TGTGCCAGCAGCTTGGCCGGACAGGGTTGGACTGAAGCTTTCTTT.

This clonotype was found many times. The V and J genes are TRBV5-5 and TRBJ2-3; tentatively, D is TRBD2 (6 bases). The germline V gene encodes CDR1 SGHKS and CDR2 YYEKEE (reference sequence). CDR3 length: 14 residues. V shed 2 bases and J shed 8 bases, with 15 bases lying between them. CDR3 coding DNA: TGTGCCAGCAGCTTCGAGGCGGGGCCGAGTACGCAGTATTTT. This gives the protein CASSFEAGPSTQYF.

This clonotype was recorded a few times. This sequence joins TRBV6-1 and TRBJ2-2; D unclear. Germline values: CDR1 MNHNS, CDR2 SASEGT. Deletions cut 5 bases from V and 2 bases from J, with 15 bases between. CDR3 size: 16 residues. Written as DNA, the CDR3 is TGTGCCAGCAGTCCTGTTATCCGGGTAAACACCGGGGAGCTGTTTTTT. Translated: CASSPVIRVNTGELFF.

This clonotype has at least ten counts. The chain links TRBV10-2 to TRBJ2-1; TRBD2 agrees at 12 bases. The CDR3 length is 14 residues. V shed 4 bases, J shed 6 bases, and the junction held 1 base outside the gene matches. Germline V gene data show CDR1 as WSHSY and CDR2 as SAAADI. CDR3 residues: CASSALAGGNEQFF. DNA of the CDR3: TGCGCCAGCAGTGCACTAGCGGGGGGCAATGAGCAGTTCTTC.

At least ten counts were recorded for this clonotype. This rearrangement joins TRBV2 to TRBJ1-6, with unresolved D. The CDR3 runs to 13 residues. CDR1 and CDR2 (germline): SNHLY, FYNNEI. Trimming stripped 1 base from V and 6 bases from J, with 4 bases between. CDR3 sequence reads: CASSEEANSPLHF. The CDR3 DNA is TGTGCCAGCAGTGAAGAGGCTAATTCACCCCTCCACTTT.

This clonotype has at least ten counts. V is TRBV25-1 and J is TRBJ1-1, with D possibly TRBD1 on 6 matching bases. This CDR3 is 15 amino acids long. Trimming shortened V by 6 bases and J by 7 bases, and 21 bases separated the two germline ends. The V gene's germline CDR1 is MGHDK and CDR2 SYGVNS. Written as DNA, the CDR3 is TGTGCCAGCAGGACCGACCAAACAGGACAGCTTGAAGCTTTCTTT. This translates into CASRTDQTGQLEAFF.

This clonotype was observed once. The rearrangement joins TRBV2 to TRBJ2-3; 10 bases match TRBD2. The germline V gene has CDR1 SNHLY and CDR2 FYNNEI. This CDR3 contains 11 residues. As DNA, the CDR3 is TGTGGAAGCGGGGGGGTGGATACGCAGTATTTT. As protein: CGSGGVDTQYF.

CDR3 amino acids: CSVPGQRRSSYEQYF. The CDR3 DNA follows: TGCAGTGTTCCGGGACAGAGAAGGAGCTCCTACGAGCAGTACTTC. The chain carries TRBV20-1 and TRBJ2-7; 7 bases match TRBD1. V shed 7 bases, J shed 0 bases, and the junction held 12 bases outside the gene matches. Germline V gene data show CDR1 as DFQATT and CDR2 as SNEGSKA (reference sequence). The CDR3 contains 15 residues.

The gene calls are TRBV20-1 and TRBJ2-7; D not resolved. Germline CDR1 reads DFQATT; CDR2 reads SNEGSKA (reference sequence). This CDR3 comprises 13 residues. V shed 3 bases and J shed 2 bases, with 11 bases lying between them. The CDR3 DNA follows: TGCAGTGCTAGGCCGGACGGAACCTACGAGCAGTACTTC. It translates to CSARPDGTYEQYF.